What follows are 6 T cell receptor beta chains derived from one specimen sequenced in a study of shared clonotypes between healthy human individuals. The repertoire was sequenced with immunoSEQ multiplex PCR; TCRdb's copy has only in-frame clones and lacks some. The sample consists of 2 million to 3 million clones, 90% to 95% of them appearing once. The sequenced material came from naive CD4+ T cells from PBMCs. The subset was: CD45RA+ positively selected. These receptors were obtained from a man aged 18 to 35 in good health. Some clones in this sample may be carry-over from other donors' samples.

The rearrangement joins TRBV6-1 to TRBJ2-1; D is undetermined. Trimming stripped 5 bases from V and 2 bases from J, with 13 bases between. Germline loops: CDR1 MNHNS, CDR2 SASEGT. This CDR3 comprises 15 residues. In DNA, the CDR3 is TGTGCCAGCAGTCTAGTGAGTGGGCCCTACAATGAGCAGTTCTTC. It encodes CASSLVSGPYNEQFF.

The gene calls are TRBV5-4 and TRBJ2-5; TRBD1 agrees at 7 bases. Germline-derived CDR1 and CDR2 are SGHNT and YYREEE (reference sequence). The CDR3 runs 15 residues. The V and J ends lost 4 bases and 1 base, in that order; junction bases with no gene match: 7. For the CDR3, the DNA is TGTGCCAGCAGCCCGGGACAGCTGAGCCAAGAGACCCAGTACTTC. Its translation: CASSPGQLSQETQYF.

This chain joins TRBV5-1 and TRBJ2-6; no clear D. CDR1 and CDR2 from the germline V gene are SGHRS and YFSETQ. The CDR3 length is 17 residues. Trimming took off 0 bases at V and 1 base at J, with 11 bases between the two ends. Here the CDR3 reads CASSLATLGSGANVLTF. The CDR3, as DNA: TGCGCCAGCAGCTTGGCCACTTTAGGGTCTGGGGCCAACGTCCTGACTTTC.

The chain links TRBV7-8 to TRBJ1-5; perhaps TRBD1 as D (6 bases). The CDR3 length is 15 residues. V shed 0 bases and J shed 7 bases, with 13 bases lying between them. CDR1 and CDR2 (germline): SGHVS, FQNEAQ. As DNA, the CDR3 is TGTGCCAGCAGCTTAGCGGGGGGGGGCGCCCAGCCCCAGCATTTT. Its protein is CASSLAGGGAQPQHF.

The sample holds one count of this clone. The V and J genes are TRBV27 and TRBJ1-1, with D tentatively TRBD1 (5 bases). CDR1 is MNHEY and CDR2 is SMNVEV in the germline V gene (reference sequence). This CDR3 spans 14 amino acids. V lost 4 bases, J lost 0 bases, and 9 bases lay in between. CDR3 nucleotide sequence: TGTGCCAGCAGTTGGACACAGATGAACACTGAAGCTTTCTTT. Its translation is CASSWTQMNTEAFF.

The genes are TRBV9 and TRBJ2-7; 9 bases are a match to TRBD1. The CDR3 is made up of 14 amino acids. Trimming at V came to 4 bases and at J to 4 bases, leaving 6 bases not matched to a gene. CDR1 and CDR2 (germline): SGDLS, YYNGEE. The CDR3 DNA follows: TGTGCCAGCAGCCAGGGACAGGGACATTACGAGCAGTACTTC. This sequence encodes CASSQGQGHYEQYF.